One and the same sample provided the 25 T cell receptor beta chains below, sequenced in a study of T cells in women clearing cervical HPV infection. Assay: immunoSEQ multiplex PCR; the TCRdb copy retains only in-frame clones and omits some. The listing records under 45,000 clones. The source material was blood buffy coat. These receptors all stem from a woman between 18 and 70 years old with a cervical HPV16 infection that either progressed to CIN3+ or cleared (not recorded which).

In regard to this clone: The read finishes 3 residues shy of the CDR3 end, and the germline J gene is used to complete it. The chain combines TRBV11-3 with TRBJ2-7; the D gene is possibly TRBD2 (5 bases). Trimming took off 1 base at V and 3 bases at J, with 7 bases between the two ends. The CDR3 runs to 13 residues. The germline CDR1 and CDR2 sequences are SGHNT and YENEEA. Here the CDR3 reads CASSLGGFYEQYF. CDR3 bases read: TGTGCCAGCAGCTTAGGCGGGTTCTACGAG.

CDR3 bases read: TGTGCCAGTAGTATAGACCAGGGGATGTTATACGAG. It yields the protein CASSIDQGMLYE. The whole CDR3 sequence is CASSIDQGMLYEQYF. This chain uses TRBV19 with TRBJ2-7, with D perhaps matching TRBD1 (6 bases). The read is 3 residues too short to cover the CDR3 end, so that end is filled in from the germline J gene. Trimming cost V 0 bases and J 4 bases, with 13 bases left between them. Germline V gene sequence: CDR1 LNHDA, CDR2 SQIVND (reference sequence). The CDR3 spans 15 residues.

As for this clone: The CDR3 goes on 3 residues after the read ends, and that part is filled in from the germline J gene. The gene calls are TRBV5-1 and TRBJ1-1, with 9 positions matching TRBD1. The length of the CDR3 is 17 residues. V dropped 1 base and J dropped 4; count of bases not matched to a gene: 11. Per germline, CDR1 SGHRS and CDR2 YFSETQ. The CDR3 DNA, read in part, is TGCGCCAGCAGCTTGTCCGGACAGGGGTTTTTTGGCACTGAA. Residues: CASSLSGQGFFGTE. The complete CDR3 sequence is CASSLSGQGFFGTEAFF.

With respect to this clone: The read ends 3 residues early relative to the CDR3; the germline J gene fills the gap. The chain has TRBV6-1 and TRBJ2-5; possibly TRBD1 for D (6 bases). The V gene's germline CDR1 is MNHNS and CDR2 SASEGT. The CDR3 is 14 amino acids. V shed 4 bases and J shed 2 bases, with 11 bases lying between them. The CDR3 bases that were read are TGTGCCAGCAGTGGGCAGGGGCTGCAAGAGACC. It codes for CASSGQGLQET. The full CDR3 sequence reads CASSGQGLQETQYF.

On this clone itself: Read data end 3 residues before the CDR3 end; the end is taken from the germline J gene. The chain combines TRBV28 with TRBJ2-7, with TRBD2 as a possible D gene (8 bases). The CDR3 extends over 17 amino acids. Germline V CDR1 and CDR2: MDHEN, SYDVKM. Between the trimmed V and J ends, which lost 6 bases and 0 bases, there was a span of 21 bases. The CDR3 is CASSPGDRLASSYEQYF. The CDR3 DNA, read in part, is TGTGCCAGCAGCCCCGGGGACAGACTAGCGTCCTCCTACGAG.

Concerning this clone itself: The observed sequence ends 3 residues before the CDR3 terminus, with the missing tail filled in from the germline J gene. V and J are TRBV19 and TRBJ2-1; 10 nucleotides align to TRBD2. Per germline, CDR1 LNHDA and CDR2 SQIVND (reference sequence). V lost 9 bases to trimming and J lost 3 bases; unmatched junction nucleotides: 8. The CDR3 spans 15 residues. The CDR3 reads CASATGTSVYNEQFF. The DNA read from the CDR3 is TGTGCCAGCGCAACCGGGACTAGCGTCTACAATGAG.

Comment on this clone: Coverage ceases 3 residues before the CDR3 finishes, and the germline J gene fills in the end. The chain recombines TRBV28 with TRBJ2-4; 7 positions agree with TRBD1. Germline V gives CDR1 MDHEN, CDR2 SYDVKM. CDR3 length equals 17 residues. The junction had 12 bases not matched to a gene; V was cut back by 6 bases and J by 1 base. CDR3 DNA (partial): TGTGCCAGCAGACCACAGGGGTTGGGTAGGGCCAAAAACATT. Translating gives CASRPQGLGRAKNI. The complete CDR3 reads CASRPQGLGRAKNIQYF.

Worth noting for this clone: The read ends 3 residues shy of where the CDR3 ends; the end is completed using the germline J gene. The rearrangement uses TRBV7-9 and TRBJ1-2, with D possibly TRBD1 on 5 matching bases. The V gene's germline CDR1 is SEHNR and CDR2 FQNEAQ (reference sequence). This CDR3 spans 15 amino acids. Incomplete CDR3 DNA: TGTGCCAGCAGCGACCCCGGGACTAGGCAAGATACC. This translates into CASSDPGTRQDT. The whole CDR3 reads CASSDPGTRQDTYTF.

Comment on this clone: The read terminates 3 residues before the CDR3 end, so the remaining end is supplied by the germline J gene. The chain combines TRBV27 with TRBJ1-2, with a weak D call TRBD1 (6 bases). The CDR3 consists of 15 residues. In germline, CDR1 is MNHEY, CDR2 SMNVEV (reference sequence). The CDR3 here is CASRPGGTLSISYTF. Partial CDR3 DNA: TGTGCCAGCAGGCCCGGAGGGACACTTTCGATAAGC.

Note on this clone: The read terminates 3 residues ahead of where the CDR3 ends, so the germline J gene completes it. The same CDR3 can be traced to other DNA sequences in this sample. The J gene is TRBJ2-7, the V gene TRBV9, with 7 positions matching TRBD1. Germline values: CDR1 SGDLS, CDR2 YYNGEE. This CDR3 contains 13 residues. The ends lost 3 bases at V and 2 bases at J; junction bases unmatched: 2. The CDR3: CASSGQGAYEQYF. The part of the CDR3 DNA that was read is TGTGCCAGCAGCGGGCAGGGGGCCTACGAG. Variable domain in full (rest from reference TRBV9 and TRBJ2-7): DSGVTQTPKHLITATGQRVTLRCSPRSGDLSVYWYQQSLDQGLQFLIQYYNGEERAKGNILERFSAQQFPDLHSELNLSSLELGDSALYFCASSGQGAYEQYFGPGTRLTVT.

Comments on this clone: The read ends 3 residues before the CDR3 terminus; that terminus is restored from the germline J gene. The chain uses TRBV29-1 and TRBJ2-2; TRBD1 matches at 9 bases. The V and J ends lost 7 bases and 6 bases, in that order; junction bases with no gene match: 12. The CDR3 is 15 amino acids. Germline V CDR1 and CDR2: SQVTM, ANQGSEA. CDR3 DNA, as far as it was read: TGCAGCGCCCTTCCGGGACAGGGTTTATCCGGGGAG. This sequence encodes CSALPGQGLSGE. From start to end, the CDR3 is CSALPGQGLSGELFF.

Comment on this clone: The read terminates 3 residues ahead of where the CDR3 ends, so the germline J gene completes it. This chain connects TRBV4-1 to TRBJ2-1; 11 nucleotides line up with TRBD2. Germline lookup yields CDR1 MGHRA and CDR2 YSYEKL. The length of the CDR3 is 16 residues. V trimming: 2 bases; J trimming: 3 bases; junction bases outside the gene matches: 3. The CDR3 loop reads CASSQNGLAGYNEQFF. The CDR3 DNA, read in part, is TGCGCCAGCAGCCAAAATGGACTAGCGGGCTACAATGAG.

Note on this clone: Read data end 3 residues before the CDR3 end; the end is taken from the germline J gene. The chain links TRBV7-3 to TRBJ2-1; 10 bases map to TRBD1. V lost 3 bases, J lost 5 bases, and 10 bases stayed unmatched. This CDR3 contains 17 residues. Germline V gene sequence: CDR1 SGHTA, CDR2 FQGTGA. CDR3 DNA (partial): TGTGCCAGCAGCTTTAAAGGAGGGGACAGGGGACACAATGAG. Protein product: CASSFKGGDRGHNE. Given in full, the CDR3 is CASSFKGGDRGHNEQFF. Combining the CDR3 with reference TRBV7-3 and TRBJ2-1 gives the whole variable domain GAGVSQTPSNKVTEKGKYVELRCDPISGHTALYWYRQSLGQGPEFLIYFQGTGAADDSGLPNDRFFAVRPEGSVSTLKIQRTERGDSAVYLCASSFKGGDRGHNEQFFGPGTRLTVL.

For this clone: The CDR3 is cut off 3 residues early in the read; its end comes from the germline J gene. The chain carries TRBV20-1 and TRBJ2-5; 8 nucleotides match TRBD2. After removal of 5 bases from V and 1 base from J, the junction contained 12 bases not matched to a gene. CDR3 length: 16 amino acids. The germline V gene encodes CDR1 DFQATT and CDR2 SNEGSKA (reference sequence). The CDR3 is CSASLIAGLTQETQYF. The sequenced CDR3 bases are TGCAGTGCTTCGCTCATAGCGGGGCTGACCCAAGAGACC.

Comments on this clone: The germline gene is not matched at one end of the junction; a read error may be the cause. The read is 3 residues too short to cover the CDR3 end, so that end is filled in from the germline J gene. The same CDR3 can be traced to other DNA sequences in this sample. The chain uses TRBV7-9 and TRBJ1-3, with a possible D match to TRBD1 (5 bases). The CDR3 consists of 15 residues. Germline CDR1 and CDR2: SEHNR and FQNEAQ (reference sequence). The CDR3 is CASSAFDRVGNTIYF. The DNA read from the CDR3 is TGTGCCAGCAGCGCATTCGACAGAGTTGGAAACACG.

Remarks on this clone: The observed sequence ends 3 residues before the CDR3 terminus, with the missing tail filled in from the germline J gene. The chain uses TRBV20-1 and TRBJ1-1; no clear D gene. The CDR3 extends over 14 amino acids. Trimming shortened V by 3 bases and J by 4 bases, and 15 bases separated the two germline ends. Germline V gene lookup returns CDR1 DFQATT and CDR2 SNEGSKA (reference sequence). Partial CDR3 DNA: TGCAGTGCTAGGCCCACAGTAGAGTCCACTGAA. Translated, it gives CSARPTVESTE. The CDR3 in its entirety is CSARPTVESTEAFF.

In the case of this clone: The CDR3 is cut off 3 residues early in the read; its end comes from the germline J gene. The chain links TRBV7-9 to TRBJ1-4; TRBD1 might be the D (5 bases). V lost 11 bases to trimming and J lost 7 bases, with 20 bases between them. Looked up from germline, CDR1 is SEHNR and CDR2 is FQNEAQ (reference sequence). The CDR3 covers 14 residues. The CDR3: CAASQGLTREKLFF. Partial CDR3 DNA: TGTGCCGCATCCCAGGGCCTAACTCGTGAAAAA.

Partial CDR3 DNA: TGTGCCAGTAGTCCCCGGGACAGGGGAGGCAATGAG. Translation gives CASSPRDRGGNE. The entire CDR3 is CASSPRDRGGNEQFF. The chain has TRBV19 and TRBJ2-1; TRBD1 agrees at 10 bases. Read sequence stops 3 residues before the CDR3 end, and the germline J gene provides the missing end. CDR3 length: 15 amino acids. V lost 5 bases, J lost 6 bases, and 7 bases stayed unmatched. Germline V gene sequence: CDR1 LNHDA, CDR2 SQIVND (reference sequence).

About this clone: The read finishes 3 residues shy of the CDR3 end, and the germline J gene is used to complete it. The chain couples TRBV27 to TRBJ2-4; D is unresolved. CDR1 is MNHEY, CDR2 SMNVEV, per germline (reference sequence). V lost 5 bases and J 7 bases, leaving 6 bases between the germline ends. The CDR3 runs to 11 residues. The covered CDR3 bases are TGTGCCAGCAGTATTGGCAACATT. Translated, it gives CASSIGNI. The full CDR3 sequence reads CASSIGNIQYF.

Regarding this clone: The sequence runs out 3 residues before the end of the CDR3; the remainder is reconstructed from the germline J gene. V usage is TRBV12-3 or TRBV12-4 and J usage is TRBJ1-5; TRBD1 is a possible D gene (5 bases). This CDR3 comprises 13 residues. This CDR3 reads CASTPGVLPPQHF. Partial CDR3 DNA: TGTGCCAGCACCCCGGGGGTCCTTCCACCC.

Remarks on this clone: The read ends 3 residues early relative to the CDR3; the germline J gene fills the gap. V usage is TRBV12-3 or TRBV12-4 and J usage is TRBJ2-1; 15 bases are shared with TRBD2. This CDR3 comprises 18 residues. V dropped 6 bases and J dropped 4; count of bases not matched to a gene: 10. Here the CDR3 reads CASRRTSGRATVYNEQFF. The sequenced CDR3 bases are TGTGCCAGCAGGCGGACTAGCGGGAGGGCCACGGTTTACAATGAG.

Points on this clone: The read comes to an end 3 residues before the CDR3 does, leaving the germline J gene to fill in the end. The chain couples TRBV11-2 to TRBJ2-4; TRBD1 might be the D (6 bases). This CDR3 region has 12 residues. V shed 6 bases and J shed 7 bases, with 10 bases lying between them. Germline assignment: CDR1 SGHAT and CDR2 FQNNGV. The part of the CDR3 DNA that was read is TGTGCCAGCAGAGACAGGCGGAACATT. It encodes CASRDRRNI. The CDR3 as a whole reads CASRDRRNIQYF.

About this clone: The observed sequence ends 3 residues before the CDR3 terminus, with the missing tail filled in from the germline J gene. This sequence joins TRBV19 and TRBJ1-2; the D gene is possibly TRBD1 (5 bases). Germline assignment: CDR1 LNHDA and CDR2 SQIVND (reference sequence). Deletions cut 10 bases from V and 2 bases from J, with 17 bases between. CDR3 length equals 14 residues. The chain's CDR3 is CATSGDLSNYGYTF. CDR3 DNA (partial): TGTGCCACCTCCGGGGACTTGTCCAACTATGGC.

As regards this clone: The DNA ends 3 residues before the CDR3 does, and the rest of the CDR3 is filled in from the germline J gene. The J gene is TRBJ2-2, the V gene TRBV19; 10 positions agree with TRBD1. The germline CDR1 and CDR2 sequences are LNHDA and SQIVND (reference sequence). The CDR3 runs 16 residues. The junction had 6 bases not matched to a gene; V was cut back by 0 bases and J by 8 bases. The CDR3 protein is CASSIDSGQGVGELFF. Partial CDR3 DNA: TGTGCCAGTAGTATAGATTCCGGACAGGGGGTTGGGGAG. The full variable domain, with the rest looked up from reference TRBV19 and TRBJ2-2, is DGGITQSPKYLFRKEGQNVTLSCEQNLNHDAMYWYRQDPGQGLRLIYYSQIVNDFQKGDIAEGYSVSREKKESFPLTVTSAQKNPTAFYLCASSIDSGQGVGELFFGEGSRLTVL.

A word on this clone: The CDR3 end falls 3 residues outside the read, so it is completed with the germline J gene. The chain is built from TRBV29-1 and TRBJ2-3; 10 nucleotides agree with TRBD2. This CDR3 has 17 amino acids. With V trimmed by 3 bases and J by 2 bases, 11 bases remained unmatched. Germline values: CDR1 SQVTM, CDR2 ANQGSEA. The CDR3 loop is CSVEGMTSGWTTDTQYF. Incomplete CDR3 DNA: TGCAGCGTTGAGGGGATGACTAGCGGGTGGACCACAGATACG.